The 30 T cell receptor beta chains below come from one sample, sequenced in a study of CD8+ T cells in alopecia areata. RNA extraction was followed by reverse transcription into cDNA, which acted as the sequencing template. Assay used: immunoSEQ multiplex PCR; TCRdb lists only in-frame clones, some missing. The repertoire holds 150,000 to 200,000 clones, with roughly three fifths as singletons. Treatment described: oral pan-JAK inhibitor, 5-10 mg twice daily. The source material was CD8+ T cells sorted from blood, sampled at week 24, from a patient treated with tofacitinib. Source of these receptors: a human donor with alopecia areata.

The V and J genes are TRBV6-5 and TRBJ2-2; unclear D gene. The CDR3 totals 12 residues. Trimming shortened V by 5 bases and J by 5 bases, and 6 bases separated the two germline ends. Looked up from germline, CDR1 is MNHEY and CDR2 is SVGAGI. The CDR3 DNA reads TGTGCCAGCAGTCTTTCTACCGGGGAGCTGTTTTTT. It encodes CASSLSTGELFF.

This clone was seen just once. The genes are TRBV15 and TRBJ1-2; the match to TRBD1 covers 9 bases. This CDR3 is built from 12 residues. CDR1 is LNHNV and CDR2 is YYDKDF in the germline V gene (reference sequence). The J segment lost 4 bases and the V segment lost 6 bases, leaving 0 bases of the junction unmatched. The CDR3 sequence is CATRTGGYGYTF. The CDR3 DNA follows: TGTGCCACCAGGACAGGGGGCTATGGCTACACCTTC. The full variable domain, rest sourced from reference TRBV15 and TRBJ1-2, is DAMVIQNPRYQVTQFGKPVTLSCSQTLNHNVMYWYQQKSSQAPKLLFHYYDKDFNNEADTPDNFQSRRPNTSFCFLDIRSPGLGDTAMYLCATRTGGYGYTFGSGTRLTVV.

A few counts support this clone. This rearrangement joins TRBV4-1 to TRBJ2-7, with D unresolved. Trimming removed 1 base from V and 2 bases from J, with 12 bases in between. Germline V gives CDR1 MGHRA, CDR2 YSYEKL. The CDR3 length is 15 residues. The CDR3 region is CASSQASGSTYEQYF. The CDR3 nucleotides read TGCGCCAGCAGCCAAGCTTCAGGCAGTACCTACGAGCAGTACTTC.

This rearrangement joins TRBV9 to TRBJ2-4; 9 bases line up with TRBD1. Germline V gene sequence: CDR1 SGDLS, CDR2 YYNGEE. V was clipped by 0 bases and J by 7 bases; unmatched bases: 2. This CDR3 has 14 amino acids. The CDR3 DNA reads as TGTGCCAGCAGCGTAGATGGGACAGGGAACATTCAGTACTTC. It codes for CASSVDGTGNIQYF.

The V gene is TRBV30, the J gene TRBJ1-5, with D perhaps matching TRBD1 (6 bases). CDR3 size: 13 residues. Germline V gives CDR1 GTSNPN, CDR2 SVGIG (reference sequence). The V and J ends lost 5 bases and 2 bases respectively, with 10 bases between them. DNA of the CDR3: TGTGCCTGGGGCGCAGGGGGCAATCAGCCCCAGCATTTT. Amino acids: CAWGAGGNQPQHF.

The V gene is TRBV20-1, the J gene TRBJ1-3; D ambiguous. V gave up 7 bases and J gave up 3 bases, with 4 bases separating them. CDR3 length equals 10 residues. CDR1 and CDR2 (germline): DFQATT, SNEGSKA (reference sequence). For the CDR3, the DNA is TGCAGTGTCATTGGAAACACCATATATTTT. The encoded protein is CSVIGNTIYF.

V usage is TRBV29-1 and J usage is TRBJ2-7; 13 bases agree with TRBD2. V trimming: 1 base; J trimming: 7 bases; junction bases outside the gene matches: 7. There are 15 residues in the CDR3. Germline values: CDR1 SQVTM, CDR2 ANQGSEA. CDR3 sequence (DNA): TGCAGCGTTGAAGGCGGGACTAGCGGGGTCGGGGAGCAGTACTTC. It is translated as CSVEGGTSGVGEQYF.

The chain recombines TRBV5-1 with TRBJ1-5; D gene ambiguous. Trimming cost V 0 bases and J 3 bases, with 4 bases left between them. Germline CDR1 SGHRS, CDR2 YFSETQ. This CDR3 has 13 residues. The CDR3 loop reads CASSLGLNQPQHF. The CDR3 DNA reads TGCGCCAGCAGCTTGGGCCTCAATCAGCCCCAGCATTTT.

J is TRBJ2-5 and V is TRBV2; D gene uncertain. This CDR3 is built from 13 residues. The germline V gene encodes CDR1 SNHLY and CDR2 FYNNEI. The V end lost 3 bases, the J end lost 6 bases, and 11 bases lay between the germline ends. CDR3 sequence (DNA): TGTGCCAGCAGTGAGAACAGTCATCAGACCCAGTACTTC. Translating gives CASSENSHQTQYF.

A word on this clone: A junction boundary mismatches the germline segment, possibly from a read error. This chain joins TRBV15 and TRBJ1-1; D uncertain. The CDR3 sequence is 15 residues long. Germline V gene lookup returns CDR1 LNHNV and CDR2 YYDKDF (reference sequence). The CDR3 sequence: CATSQRDSLNTEAFF. In DNA form, the CDR3 reads TGTGCCACCTCACAGAGGGATTCTTTGAACACTGAAGCCTTCTTT.

V gene TRBV13 combines with J gene TRBJ1-6; 7 bases line up with TRBD1. The CDR3 length is 14 residues. V was clipped by 5 bases and J by 7 bases; unmatched bases: 5. Germline CDR1 and CDR2: PRHDT and FYEKMQ (reference sequence). CDR3 nucleotides: TGTGCCAGCAGCCGCGGGACAGTAAATTCACCCCTCCACTTT. As protein: CASSRGTVNSPLHF.

This chain links TRBV5-6 with TRBJ1-5, with D unclear. The V and J ends lost 4 bases and 1 base respectively, with 15 bases between them. In germline, CDR1 is SGHDT, CDR2 YYEEEE. The length of the CDR3 is 16 residues. The CDR3 DNA is TGTGCCAGCAGCGGCGGATCCGAGGGCAGCAATCAGCCCCAGCATTTT. The encoded protein is CASSGGSEGSNQPQHF.

V is TRBV5-4 and J is TRBJ2-5, with 9 bases fitting TRBD1. Unmatched junction bases numbered 4, after V lost 4 bases and J lost 0 bases. Germline values: CDR1 SGHNT, CDR2 YYREEE (reference sequence). The CDR3 sequence is 15 residues long. Here the CDR3 reads CASSDTGGDQETQYF. CDR3 DNA sequence: TGTGCCAGCAGCGACACAGGGGGCGACCAAGAGACCCAGTACTTC.

This chain connects TRBV29-1 to TRBJ1-2; D gene ambiguous. There are 14 residues in the CDR3. The V end was cut by 4 bases, the J end by 6 bases, with 18 bases between. Per the germline V gene, CDR1 is SQVTM and CDR2 is ANQGSEA. CDR3 region: CSVGPRKDRDGYTF. The CDR3 coding sequence is TGCAGCGTTGGACCCAGGAAAGATCGCGATGGCTACACCTTC.

The rearrangement joins TRBV7-9 to TRBJ2-7; D may correspond to TRBD1 or TRBD2 (5 bases each). Germline CDR1 is SEHNR and CDR2 is FQNEAQ (reference sequence). The CDR3 is made up of 13 amino acids. V was pared by 6 bases and J by 2 bases, with 11 bases between. The DNA for the CDR3 is TGTGCCAGCAGTATCAGGGACGCCTACGAGCAGTACTTC. It encodes CASSIRDAYEQYF.

This clone was detected only a few times. V gene TRBV13 combines with J gene TRBJ1-2, with a tentative D call TRBD1 (5 bases). V lost 6 bases and J lost 3, with 8 bases in between. This CDR3 comprises 12 residues. CDR1 is PRHDT, CDR2 FYEKMQ, per germline (reference sequence). The CDR3 DNA sequence: TGTGCCAGCAGGGGGACGGACTATGGCTACACCTTC. Its protein product is CASRGTDYGYTF.

V usage is TRBV7-9 and J usage is TRBJ2-7; 7 bases agree with TRBD1. The CDR3 has 14 residues. Germline-derived CDR1 and CDR2 are SEHNR and FQNEAQ (reference sequence). V trimming: 3 bases; J trimming: 2 bases; junction bases outside the gene matches: 4. CDR3 nucleotides: TGTGCCAGCAGCTTTCCGGGACAGCCCTACGAGCAGTACTTC. Amino acid sequence: CASSFPGQPYEQYF.

V and J are TRBV13 and TRBJ2-7; no firm D call. Trimming shortened V by 0 bases and J by 9 bases, and 12 bases separated the two germline ends. Germline values: CDR1 PRHDT, CDR2 FYEKMQ (reference sequence). The CDR3 spans 13 residues. As DNA, the CDR3 is TGTGCCAGCAGCTTAGGGGTTCGAAACGGGCAGTACTTC. Amino acid sequence: CASSLGVRNGQYF.

The DNA of the CDR3 is TGCGCCAGCAGCCTAACTTTGGGGACAGAGGGAGGTATATACGAGCAGTACTTC. The encoded protein is CASSLTLGTEGGIYEQYF. V is TRBV4-1 and J is TRBJ2-7; D may be TRBD1 (7 bases). The CDR3 runs 18 residues. V dropped 4 bases and J dropped 4 bases, with 26 bases sitting between them. Per germline, CDR1 MGHRA and CDR2 YSYEKL.

In nucleotides, the CDR3 is TGTGCCACCAGCAGAGATCGTGGGGGAGGCGAAAAACTGTTTTTT. As protein: CATSRDRGGGEKLFF. The rearrangement links TRBV15 to TRBJ1-4, with TRBD1 as a possible D gene (5 bases). Trimming pared 0 bases from V and 8 bases from J, leaving 13 bases between. Looked up from germline, CDR1 is LNHNV and CDR2 is YYDKDF (reference sequence). The CDR3 contains 15 residues.

V gene TRBV25-1 combines with J gene TRBJ2-7, with TRBD2 matching over 10 bases. V trimming: 3 bases; J trimming: 4 bases; junction bases outside the gene matches: 6. The length of the CDR3 is 15 residues. Germline V gene data show CDR1 as MGHDK and CDR2 as SYGVNS. The CDR3: CASSDAGSGGYEQYF. The DNA for the CDR3 is TGTGCCAGCAGTGATGCAGGTAGCGGGGGGTACGAGCAGTACTTC.

V usage is TRBV6-5 and J usage is TRBJ2-1, with 16 bases fitting TRBD2. J was trimmed by 9 bases and V by 10 bases; bases with no gene match: 6. The CDR3 extends over 14 amino acids. In germline, CDR1 is MNHEY, CDR2 SVGAGI. The CDR3 DNA sequence: TGTGCCACGGGGACTAGCGGGGGGGCCTTTGAGCAGTTCTTC. Translated: CATGTSGGAFEQFF.

V is TRBV6-6 and J is TRBJ2-3; D is unresolved. Trimming removed 4 bases from V and 6 bases from J, with 5 bases in between. From germline, CDR1 is MNHNY and CDR2 SVGAGI (reference sequence). This CDR3 spans 11 amino acids. The CDR3 here is CASSSRDTQYF. The CDR3 nucleotides read TGTGCCAGCAGTTCTCGGGATACGCAGTATTTT.

The chain uses TRBV2 and TRBJ1-2; 10 bases map to TRBD1. CDR3 length equals 14 residues. The V gene end was trimmed by 2 bases and the J gene end by 7 bases; junction bases not matched to a gene: 4. Per germline, CDR1 SNHLY and CDR2 FYNNEI. CDR3 DNA: TGTGCCAGCAGTGAACCGGGACAGGGGATTGGCTACACCTTC. Protein: CASSEPGQGIGYTF.

This clone turned up a few times. The J gene is TRBJ2-1, the V gene TRBV7-9; D perhaps matches TRBD2 (5 bases). Germline values: CDR1 SEHNR, CDR2 FQNEAQ (reference sequence). The CDR3 is 12 amino acids. V lost 5 bases, J lost 8 bases, and 10 bases lay in between. This CDR3 is CASSNTGDEQFF. The CDR3 DNA follows: TGTGCCAGCAGCAATACCGGGGATGAGCAGTTCTTC.

The gene calls are TRBV2 and TRBJ1-1; 9 bases line up with TRBD1. The CDR3 runs 11 residues. V shed 10 bases, J shed 5 bases, and the junction held 2 bases outside the gene matches. The germline V gene has CDR1 SNHLY and CDR2 FYNNEI. The CDR3 reads CATTGGTEAFF. CDR3 sequence (DNA): TGTGCCACGACAGGGGGAACTGAAGCTTTCTTT.

The rearrangement uses TRBV6-6 and TRBJ1-1; D gene unclear. In germline, CDR1 is MNHNY, CDR2 SVGAGI (reference sequence). The CDR3 has 12 amino acids. V lost 5 bases and J 4 bases, leaving 8 bases between the germline ends. CDR3 coding DNA: TGTGCCAGCAGTATCGGTACCACTGAAGCTTTCTTT. This translates into CASSIGTTEAFF.

The chain uses TRBV27 and TRBJ2-3; no clear D. CDR3 length equals 12 residues. Germline V CDR1 and CDR2: MNHEY, SMNVEV (reference sequence). V was shortened by 6 bases and J by 4 bases, with 8 bases between the two germline ends. As DNA, the CDR3 is TGTGCCAGCAGCCGTAACCCAGATACGCAGTATTTT. As protein: CASSRNPDTQYF.

In this sample, this clone turned up a few times. The chain combines TRBV7-9 with TRBJ1-1; D uncertain. Trimming stripped 5 bases from V and 6 bases from J, with 13 bases between. This CDR3 comprises 13 residues. From germline, CDR1 is SEHNR and CDR2 FQNEAQ (reference sequence). The CDR3 reads CASSGVEGAEAFF. The CDR3, as DNA: TGTGCCAGCAGCGGCGTCGAGGGCGCTGAAGCTTTCTTT.

The chain carries TRBV6-1 and TRBJ2-7; unclear D gene. The CDR3 runs 11 residues. V was shortened by 2 bases and J by 4 bases, with 3 bases between the two germline ends. CDR1 MNHNS and CDR2 SASEGT come from the germline V gene. Here the CDR3 DNA reads TGTGCCAGCAGTGAATTGTACGAGCAGTACTTC. It codes for CASSELYEQYF.